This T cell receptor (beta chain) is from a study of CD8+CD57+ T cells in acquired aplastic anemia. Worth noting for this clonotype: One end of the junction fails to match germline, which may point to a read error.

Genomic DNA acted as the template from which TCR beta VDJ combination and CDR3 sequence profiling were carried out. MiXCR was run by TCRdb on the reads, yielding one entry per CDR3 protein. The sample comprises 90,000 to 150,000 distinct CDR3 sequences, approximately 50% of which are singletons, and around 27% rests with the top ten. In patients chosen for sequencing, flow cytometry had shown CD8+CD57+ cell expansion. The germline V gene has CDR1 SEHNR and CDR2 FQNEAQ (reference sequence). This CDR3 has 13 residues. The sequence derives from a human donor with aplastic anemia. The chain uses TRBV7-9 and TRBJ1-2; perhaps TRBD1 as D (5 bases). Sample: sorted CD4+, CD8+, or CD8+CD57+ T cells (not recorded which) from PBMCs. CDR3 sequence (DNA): TGTGTCAGCAGCCCCGGGGCCAACTATGGCTACACCTTC. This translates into CVSSPGANYGYTF.